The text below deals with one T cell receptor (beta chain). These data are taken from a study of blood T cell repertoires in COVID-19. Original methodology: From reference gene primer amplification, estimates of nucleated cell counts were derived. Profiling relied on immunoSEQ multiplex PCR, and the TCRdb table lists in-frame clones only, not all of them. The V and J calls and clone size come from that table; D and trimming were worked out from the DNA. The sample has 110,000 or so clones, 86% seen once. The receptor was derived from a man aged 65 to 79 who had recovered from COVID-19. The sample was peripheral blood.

CDR3: CASQTQGSTYNEQFF. The CDR3 DNA sequence: TGTGCCAGTCAAACCCAGGGATCTACGTACAATGAGCAGTTCTTC. The J gene is TRBJ2-1, the V gene TRBV2, with D tentatively TRBD1 (5 bases). The CDR3 is 15 amino acids. Per germline, CDR1 SNHLY and CDR2 FYNNEI. V was clipped by 9 bases and J by 4 bases, with 19 bases between them.